This entry lists 27 T cell receptor beta chains sequenced from one sample in a study of shared clonotypes between healthy human individuals. The method was immunoSEQ multiplex PCR; TCRdb's version includes in-frame clones alone and lacks a portion of them. Of about half a million clones listed, approximately 80% are singletons. Sequenced input: PBMCs. The receptors stem from a middle-aged woman in good health. Some clones in this sample may be carry-over from other donors' samples.

In its sample, this clone was seen once. A far larger clone differs by one base, so this is likely a read error. This chain connects TRBV6-5 to TRBJ2-4, with D perhaps being TRBD1 or TRBD2 (5 bases each). CDR3 length: 14 amino acids. CDR1 is MNHEY, CDR2 SVGAGI, per germline. V was trimmed by 7 bases and J by 1 base, leaving 11 bases between them. The CDR3 DNA follows: TGTGCCAGCAAGCCGGGACCTGCCAAAAACATTCAGTACTTC. The encoded protein is CASKPGPAKNIQYF.

J is TRBJ1-4 and V is TRBV6-5; D is ambiguous. The V gene lost 0 bases and the J gene lost 8 bases, with 13 bases spanning the gap. The CDR3 is 15 amino acids. Germline V gives CDR1 MNHEY, CDR2 SVGAGI. The CDR3 DNA reads TGTGCCAGCAGTTACTCGTCGGGTTTGAACGAAAAACTGTTTTTT. It is translated as CASSYSSGLNEKLFF.

In this sample, this clone turned up a few times. This rearrangement joins TRBV5-4 to TRBJ2-3, with 12 bases lining up with TRBD2. Germline-derived CDR1 and CDR2 are SGHNT and YYREEE (reference sequence). The CDR3 runs to 18 residues. Trimming removed 1 base from V and 0 bases from J; junction bases left unmatched: 6. The CDR3 sequence: CASSLSRLAGGSTDTQYF. CDR3 nucleotide sequence: TGTGCCAGCAGCTTGAGTCGCCTAGCGGGAGGGAGCACAGATACGCAGTATTTT.

The chain carries TRBV2 and TRBJ2-5; 11 bases line up with TRBD2. After removal of 9 bases from V and 3 bases from J, the junction contained 9 bases not matched to a gene. Germline CDR1 is SNHLY and CDR2 is FYNNEI. The CDR3 totals 15 residues. The CDR3 protein is CASNAGLAVKETQYF. The DNA of the CDR3 is TGTGCCAGTAACGCGGGACTAGCGGTCAAAGAGACCCAGTACTTC. Full variable domain (missing parts from reference TRBV2 and TRBJ2-5): EPEVTQTPSHQVTQMGQEVILRCVPISNHLYFYWYRQILGQKVEFLVSFYNNEISEKSEIFDDQFSVERPDGSNFTLKIRSTKLEDSAMYFCASNAGLAVKETQYFGPGTRLLVL.

To note about this clone: Germline and junction disagree at one end, which may indicate a read error. The chain employs TRBV27 and TRBJ2-4; 7 bases fit TRBD1. The CDR3 has 13 amino acids. Germline V gene lookup returns CDR1 MNHEY and CDR2 SMNVEV (reference sequence). CDR3 residues: CASSPADPGQLLF. The CDR3 DNA reads TGTGCCAGCAGTCCCGCCGACCCGGGACAGCTACTCTTC.

CDR3: CASSPPIRGYEQYF. The CDR3, as DNA: TGTGCCAGCAGCCCTCCAATAAGGGGCTACGAGCAGTACTTC. The chain employs TRBV7-2 and TRBJ2-7, with a possible D match to TRBD1 (5 bases). Germline values: CDR1 SGHTA, CDR2 FQGNSA. V lost 5 bases and J 3 bases, leaving 14 bases between the germline ends. There are 14 residues in the CDR3.

The V gene is TRBV5-4, the J gene TRBJ2-2; unclear D gene. From germline, CDR1 is SGHNT and CDR2 YYREEE (reference sequence). Trimming stripped 0 bases from V and 8 bases from J, with 11 bases between. The CDR3 loop spans 14 amino acids. CDR3 DNA: TGTGCCAGCAGCTTGGTAGCTTCCGGGGGGGAGCTGTTTTTT. Residues: CASSLVASGGELFF.

The chain links TRBV10-3 to TRBJ2-2, with D perhaps matching TRBD1 (7 bases). V lost 4 bases and J lost 0, with 12 bases in between. The germline gives CDR1 ENHRY, CDR2 SYGVKD. The CDR3 extends over 16 amino acids. The CDR3 spells CAISVGGTANTGELFF. CDR3 nucleotides: TGTGCCATCAGTGTTGGGGGGACAGCGAACACCGGGGAGCTGTTTTTT.

With respect to this clone: It is unclear where the CDR3 begins or ends on the DNA, so no DNA is shown, and the CDR3 is as TCRdb lists it. The chain combines TRBV28 with TRBJ1-2; TRBD1 is taken as the D call from the table, unchecked against the DNA. The CDR3 has 17 residues if both end residues are counted. Germline CDR1 and CDR2: MDHEN and SYDVKM. The CDR3 sequence is CASNGPQGTGQYFGYTF.

The chain couples TRBV9 to TRBJ2-1; the D gene is possibly TRBD2 (6 bases). V dropped 4 bases and J dropped 3 bases, with 14 bases sitting between them. Germline loops: CDR1 SGDLS, CDR2 YYNGEE. The length of the CDR3 is 15 residues. CDR3 coding DNA: TGTGCCAGCAGCCAGGTAGCGGCAGACTACAATGAGCAGTTCTTC. Its protein is CASSQVAADYNEQFF.

The chain employs TRBV28 and TRBJ2-4, with 12 bases identical to TRBD2. With V trimmed by 4 bases and J by 0 bases, 7 bases remained unmatched. The CDR3 runs to 18 residues. CDR1 MDHEN and CDR2 SYDVKM come from the germline V gene. Here the CDR3 DNA reads TGTGCCAGCAGTTCACCCCCGGGACTAGCGGGAGCCAAAAACATTCAGTACTTC. This codes for CASSSPPGLAGAKNIQYF. The variable domain in full, completed from reference TRBV28 and TRBJ2-4, reads DVKVTQSSRYLVKRTGEKVFLECVQDMDHENMFWYRQDPGLGLRLIYFSYDVKMKEKGDIPEGYSVSREKKERFSLILESASTNQTSMYLCASSSPPGLAGAKNIQYFGAGTRLSVL.

The chain's CDR3 is CASSPPTNGYTF. The DNA for the CDR3 is TGTGCCAGCAGCCCACCGACGAATGGCTACACCTTC. The chain carries TRBV7-2 and TRBJ1-2; D is unresolved. Trimming took off 5 bases at V and 6 bases at J, with 10 bases between the two ends. Looked up from germline, CDR1 is SGHTA and CDR2 is FQGNSA. The CDR3 is 12 amino acids.

CDR3 in DNA: TGTGCCAGCAGGACTAGCGGGAAGGCCGGGGAGCTGTTTTTT. The encoded protein is CASRTSGKAGELFF. The genes are TRBV7-6 and TRBJ2-2; TRBD2 matches at 11 bases. The germline V gene encodes CDR1 SGHVS and CDR2 FNYEAQ. This CDR3 is 14 amino acids long. Germline trimming cut 6 bases from V and 6 bases from J; bases unmatched to any gene: 3. Based on the CDR3 plus reference TRBV7-6 and TRBJ2-2, the full variable domain is GAGVSQSPRYKVTKRGQDVALRCDPISGHVSLYWYRQALGQGPEFLTYFNYEAQQDKSGLPNDRFSAERPEGSISTLTIQRTEQRDSAMYRCASRTSGKAGELFFGEGSRLTVL.

This clone was detected ten times or more. Other nucleotide sequences in the sample specify the same CDR3. The genes are TRBV30 and TRBJ1-4; D remains unclear. This CDR3 spans 13 amino acids. Trimming removed 0 bases at V and 7 bases at J, with 9 bases between. CDR1 and CDR2 from the germline V gene are GTSNPN and SVGIG (reference sequence). In nucleotides, the CDR3 is TGTGCCTGGAGTGTACCGCGGGGTGAAAAACTGTTTTTT. Translated: CAWSVPRGEKLFF.

The chain has TRBV6-6 and TRBJ1-5; a weak D match, TRBD1 (5 bases). This CDR3 comprises 15 residues. Germline CDR1 reads MNHNY; CDR2 reads SVGAGI (reference sequence). Deletions cut 5 bases from V and 6 bases from J, with 17 bases between. The CDR3 protein is CASSRWAGLAQPQHF. CDR3 DNA sequence: TGTGCCAGCAGTCGGTGGGCAGGGCTGGCTCAGCCCCAGCATTTT.

The chain recombines TRBV5-5 with TRBJ2-7, with 11 positions matching TRBD2. Germline trimming cut 2 bases from V and 2 bases from J; bases unmatched to any gene: 3. Germline CDR1 is SGHKS and CDR2 is YYEKEE (reference sequence). The CDR3 covers 15 residues. CDR3: CASSFRLAGPYEQYF. In nucleotides, the CDR3 is TGTGCCAGCAGCTTTCGACTAGCGGGACCCTACGAGCAGTACTTC. Drawing the rest from reference TRBV5-5 and TRBJ2-7, the complete variable domain is DAGVTQSPTHLIKTRGQQVTLRCSPISGHKSVSWYQQVLGQGPQFIFQYYEKEERGRGNFPDRFSARQFPNYSSELNVNALLLGDSALYLCASSFRLAGPYEQYFGPGTRLTVT.

V gene TRBV27 combines with J gene TRBJ2-5; D unresolved. V shed 0 bases and J shed 5 bases, with 10 bases lying between them. The CDR3 length is 14 residues. CDR1 is MNHEY and CDR2 is SMNVEV in the germline V gene (reference sequence). The CDR3 protein is CASSLSVGWETQYF. The CDR3 DNA sequence: TGTGCCAGCAGTTTATCCGTGGGTTGGGAGACCCAGTACTTC.

About this clone: A junction end diverges from the germline sequence, so it may reflect a read error. The chain employs TRBV11-3 and TRBJ2-7; TRBD1 matches at 7 bases. CDR1 is SGHNT, CDR2 YENEEA, per germline. The CDR3 has 15 amino acids. In DNA form, the CDR3 reads TGTGCCAGCAGCTTAGAGGGACAGAGAGGTGGCGAGCAGTGCTTC. It is translated as CASSLEGQRGGEQCF.

J is TRBJ2-3 and V is TRBV13; possible D gene TRBD1, 5 bases. Germline CDR1 and CDR2: PRHDT and FYEKMQ (reference sequence). The CDR3 runs to 15 residues. V was shortened by 3 bases and J by 6 bases, with 16 bases between the two germline ends. CDR3 in DNA: TGTGCCAGCAGCTTCCTTGGGGCGGCCCGCGATACGCAGTATTTT. Translating gives CASSFLGAARDTQYF. The whole variable domain, filled in from reference TRBV13 and TRBJ2-3, reads AAGVIQSPRHLIKEKRETATLKCYPIPRHDTVYWYQQGPGQDPQFLISFYEKMQSDKGSIPDRFSAQQFSDYHSELNMSSLELGDSALYFCASSFLGAARDTQYFGPGTRLTVL.

V gene TRBV6-1 combines with J gene TRBJ2-7; D is undetermined. The germline V gene encodes CDR1 MNHNS and CDR2 SASEGT. Trimming stripped 7 bases from V and 6 bases from J, with 7 bases between. This CDR3 is 10 amino acids long. The CDR3 spells CASIGVEQYF. CDR3 in DNA: TGTGCCAGCATTGGGGTCGAGCAGTACTTC.

V and J are TRBV6-6 and TRBJ2-1; tentative D call: TRBD1 (6 bases). The germline V gene encodes CDR1 MNHNY and CDR2 SVGAGI (reference sequence). The V and J ends lost 4 bases and 8 bases respectively, with 21 bases between them. This CDR3 comprises 16 residues. CDR3: CASSSPTGFPLDEQFF. CDR3 coding DNA: TGTGCCAGCAGTTCCCCGACAGGTTTCCCCTTAGATGAGCAGTTCTTC.

The gene calls are TRBV28 and TRBJ2-1; 9 nucleotides match TRBD1. There are 15 residues in the CDR3. Germline V lookup: CDR1 MDHEN, CDR2 SYDVKM. With 5 bases clipped from V and 5 bases from J, the junction kept 7 bases outside the gene matches. As DNA, the CDR3 is TGTGCCAGCAGTGCACCGGGACAGGGTGACAATGAGCAGTTCTTC. It specifies CASSAPGQGDNEQFF.

The chain combines TRBV4-1 with TRBJ2-7; 9 bases agree with TRBD1. The CDR3 length is 16 residues. CDR1 is MGHRA and CDR2 is YSYEKL in the germline V gene. V was pared by 2 bases and J by 3 bases, with 8 bases of the junction left unmatched. The CDR3 loop is CASSQRGGQGIYEQYF. Here the CDR3 DNA reads TGCGCCAGCAGCCAAAGGGGTGGACAGGGGATCTACGAGCAGTACTTC.

This chain connects TRBV15 to TRBJ2-5; the match to TRBD1 covers 8 bases. CDR3 length: 16 residues. From germline, CDR1 is LNHNV and CDR2 YYDKDF (reference sequence). The trim removed 3 bases at V and 4 bases at J, leaving 10 bases unmatched. CDR3 in amino acids: CATSRGGSTGAETQYF. CDR3 bases: TGTGCCACCAGCAGGGGTGGGTCGACAGGGGCAGAGACCCAGTACTTC. The whole variable domain, filled in from reference TRBV15 and TRBJ2-5, reads DAMVIQNPRYQVTQFGKPVTLSCSQTLNHNVMYWYQQKSSQAPKLLFHYYDKDFNNEADTPDNFQSRRPNTSFCFLDIRSPGLGDTAMYLCATSRGGSTGAETQYFGPGTRLLVL.

Comment on this clone: Given a much more abundant clone one base away, this may be a read error. The chain joins TRBV7-9 to TRBJ1-1; 8 bases agree with TRBD1. Germline V gene lookup returns CDR1 SEHNR and CDR2 FQNEAQ (reference sequence). The CDR3 sequence is 14 residues long. V lost 4 bases, J lost 1 base, and 2 bases stayed unmatched. This chain's CDR3 is CASSSGQANTEAFF. CDR3 nucleotide sequence: TGTGCCAGCAGCTCGGGACAGGCGAACACTGAAGCTTTCTTT.

This chain connects TRBV2 to TRBJ1-4; D ambiguous. Trimming removed 3 bases from V and 2 bases from J, with 7 bases in between. This CDR3 comprises 14 residues. In germline, CDR1 is SNHLY, CDR2 FYNNEI. CDR3 nucleotide sequence: TGTGCCAGCAGTGAGCGGGTGACTAATGAAAAACTGTTTTTT. Residues: CASSERVTNEKLFF.

This clone ranks as medium-sized. Different DNA sequences within this sample yield the same CDR3. V and J are TRBV6-1 and TRBJ2-2; no clear D. The CDR3 has 15 residues. V was clipped by 1 base and J by 2 bases, with 8 bases between them. Germline-derived CDR1 and CDR2 are MNHNS and SASEGT. CDR3 nucleotide sequence: TGTGCCAGCAGTGAAGAAGAAGGAAACACCGGGGAGCTGTTTTTT. Amino acid sequence: CASSEEEGNTGELFF.